One and the same sample provided the 22 T cell receptor beta chains below, sequenced in a study of T-cell reconstitution after alpha-beta-depleted transplantation in children. A library of TCRbeta sequences, prepared with unique molecular identifiers, was generated. TCRdb reprocessed the PCR reads with MiXCR, giving one entry per CDR3 protein. The sample lists approximately 350,000 distinct CDR3 sequences, approximately 10% occurring once. The specimen comprised PBMCs from the stem cell graft donor, sampled from the stem cell graft. The source is a human donor who donated a stem cell graft to a child with acute lymphoblastic leukemia.

J is TRBJ2-7 and V is TRBV5-1; TRBD2 matches 12 bases. CDR1 and CDR2 (germline): SGHRS, YFSETQ. This CDR3 is 17 amino acids long. The ends lost 3 bases at V and 1 base at J; junction bases unmatched: 8. CDR3 bases: TGCGCCAGCAGCTGGACTACTAGCGGGAGGTCATCCTACGAGCAGTACTTC. Its translation is CASSWTTSGRSSYEQYF.

This clonotype was picked up many times. The J gene is TRBJ2-5, the V gene TRBV20-1; D gene uncertain. V gave up 3 bases and J gave up 1 base, with 6 bases separating them. CDR3 length: 12 amino acids. CDR1 is DFQATT, CDR2 SNEGSKA, per germline (reference sequence). In nucleotides, the CDR3 is TGCAGTGCTAGTCCGGGCCAAGAGACCCAGTACTTC. It translates to CSASPGQETQYF.

Comment on this clonotype: Its ends do not fully match the called genes, so a read error is possible. The V and J genes are TRBV7-3 and TRBJ2-1; either TRBD1 or TRBD2 may supply D (5 bases each). CDR3 size: 13 residues. The germline gives CDR1 SGHTA, CDR2 FQGTGA. The CDR3 DNA reads TGTCCCAGCAGCTTTCAGGGACCCAATGAGCAGTTCTTC. Residues: CPSSFQGPNEQFF.

This clonotype has ten or more counts. The chain recombines TRBV4-2 with TRBJ2-7, with 16 bases fitting TRBD2. The CDR3 spans 22 residues. CDR1 and CDR2 from the germline V gene are LGHNA and YNFKEQ. After removal of 4 bases from V and 3 bases from J, the junction contained 21 bases not matched to a gene. This CDR3 is CASSPELPTEGGLAGGHYEQYF. As DNA, the CDR3 is TGTGCCAGCAGCCCAGAACTCCCTACGGAGGGGGGACTAGCGGGAGGGCACTACGAGCAGTACTTC.

This clonotype showed up just a few times. The chain combines TRBV5-1 with TRBJ1-1; the D gene is possibly TRBD1 (6 bases). Germline CDR1 and CDR2: SGHRS and YFSETQ. CDR3 size: 14 residues. The V gene lost 6 bases and the J gene lost 1 base, with 13 bases spanning the gap. CDR3: CASKATGSNTEAFF. CDR3 bases: TGCGCCAGCAAGGCTACAGGGTCGAACACTGAAGCTTTCTTT.

This chain uses TRBV29-1 with TRBJ2-3; 8 nucleotides agree with TRBD1. The germline V gene has CDR1 SQVTM and CDR2 ANQGSEA. V lost 0 bases, J lost 6 bases, and 11 bases stayed unmatched. The CDR3 contains 16 residues. In DNA, the CDR3 is TGCAGCGTTGAAGATCTGCAGGGGGCGCTTCTGGATACGCAGTATTTT. Its translation is CSVEDLQGALLDTQYF.

The chain joins TRBV15 to TRBJ2-1; D possibly corresponds to TRBD1 (5 bases). Deletions cut 9 bases from V and 2 bases from J, with 11 bases between. Germline CDR1 LNHNV, CDR2 YYDKDF (reference sequence). The CDR3 consists of 13 residues. The CDR3 coding sequence is TGTGCCACTAGGGGAAGCCCCTACAATGAGCAGTTCTTC. This translates into CATRGSPYNEQFF.

The chain couples TRBV7-9 to TRBJ1-2; D call uncertain. The CDR3 is 12 residues long. Germline CDR1 reads SEHNR; CDR2 reads FQNEAQ (reference sequence). Between the trimmed V and J ends, which lost 6 bases and 6 bases, there was a span of 11 bases. The CDR3 region has the DNA TGTGCCAGCAGTCAGTCCCAGGATGGCTACACCTTC. It is translated as CASSQSQDGYTF.

This clonotype has only a few counts. The J gene is TRBJ2-3, the V gene TRBV7-2, with D possibly TRBD1 on 5 matching bases. The V gene lost 4 bases and the J gene lost 4 bases, with 9 bases spanning the gap. This CDR3 is 13 amino acids long. The germline V gene encodes CDR1 SGHTA and CDR2 FQGNSA. CDR3 amino acids: CASSSRRADTQYF. The CDR3 DNA reads TGTGCCAGCAGCTCGCGCAGGGCAGATACGCAGTATTTT.

This rearrangement joins TRBV12-3 or TRBV12-4 to TRBJ1-1; D remains unclear. The CDR3 is 15 residues long. The V and J ends lost 7 bases and 1 base respectively, with 16 bases between them. The CDR3 region has the DNA TGTGCCAGCACCTTGGGATGGCAGAAGAACACTGAAGCTTTCTTT. Amino acid sequence: CASTLGWQKNTEAFF.

In its sample, this clonotype was seen many times. J is TRBJ2-7 and V is TRBV4-3, with TRBD2 as a possible D gene (6 bases). CDR3 length: 16 residues. V lost 1 base, J lost 0 bases, and 13 bases lay in between. Germline V gene data show CDR1 as LGHNA and CDR2 as YSLEER. The CDR3, as DNA: TGCGCCAGCAGCCAAGGTCTACTAGCTGCCTCCTACGAGCAGTACTTC. Translation: CASSQGLLAASYEQYF.

This clonotype was recorded at least ten times. V and J are TRBV29-1 and TRBJ2-5; D call uncertain. The germline V gene encodes CDR1 SQVTM and CDR2 ANQGSEA. V was cut by 5 bases and J by 5 bases, with 9 bases left in between. This CDR3 spans 11 amino acids. In DNA form, the CDR3 reads TGCAGCGTTCGGGTCGGGGAGACCCAGTACTTC. Translated, it gives CSVRVGETQYF. Full variable domain (remainder filled in from reference TRBV29-1 and TRBJ2-5): SAVISQKPSRDICQRGTSLTIQCQVDSQVTMMFWYRQQPGQSLTLIATANQGSEATYESGFVIDKFPISRPNLTFSTLTVSNMSPEDSSIYLCSVRVGETQYFGPGTRLLVL.

The CDR3 DNA follows: TGCGCCAGCAGCTTGGGCACCGGAGGGGACGGAGCCTACAATGAGCAGTTCTTC. The encoded protein is CASSLGTGGDGAYNEQFF. The chain combines TRBV5-1 with TRBJ2-1, with D perhaps TRBD2 (6 bases). The CDR3 is made up of 18 amino acids. The germline V gene has CDR1 SGHRS and CDR2 YFSETQ. Trimming left V 0 bases short and J 2 bases short, with 18 bases between.

There are a few counts of this clonotype. The rearrangement uses TRBV4-2 and TRBJ2-7, with a tentative D call TRBD1 (6 bases). CDR1 is LGHNA, CDR2 YNFKEQ, per germline. Trimming took off 0 bases at V and 1 base at J, with 16 bases between the two ends. The CDR3 sequence is 17 residues long. The CDR3: CASSQEFAGQRSYEQYF. The CDR3 nucleotides are TGTGCCAGCAGCCAAGAATTCGCTGGACAGAGGTCCTACGAGCAGTACTTC.

The chain couples TRBV20-1 to TRBJ2-7, with D perhaps matching TRBD2 (6 bases). Germline V lookup: CDR1 DFQATT, CDR2 SNEGSKA (reference sequence). V gave up 3 bases and J gave up 4 bases, with 13 bases separating them. The CDR3 is made up of 13 amino acids. The CDR3 spells CSARYGRRYEQYF. CDR3 DNA sequence: TGCAGTGCTAGGTACGGGAGAAGATACGAGCAGTACTTC.

In its sample, this clonotype was seen a few times. The chain combines TRBV14 with TRBJ2-3; 7 bases line up with TRBD1. The V and J ends lost 4 bases and 1 base, in that order; junction bases with no gene match: 5. The CDR3 contains 15 residues. The germline V gene has CDR1 SGHDN and CDR2 FVKESK. The CDR3 protein is CASSLQGIGTDTQYF. CDR3 coding DNA: TGTGCCAGCAGCCTACAGGGGATAGGCACAGATACGCAGTATTTT.

This clonotype was seen a few times. The rearrangement links TRBV7-2 to TRBJ1-5, with 7 bases matching TRBD1. The CDR3 has 15 amino acids. Trimming removed 4 bases from V and 1 base from J; junction bases left unmatched: 4. CDR1 and CDR2 (germline): SGHTA, FQGNSA. CDR3 loop: CASSWSRGSNQPQHF. CDR3 DNA: TGTGCCAGCAGCTGGAGCAGGGGGAGCAATCAGCCCCAGCATTTT.

This chain joins TRBV18 and TRBJ2-7; 14 nucleotides align to TRBD2. CDR1 is KGHSH, CDR2 LQKENI, per germline. This CDR3 region has 18 residues. Trimming took 4 bases from V and 2 from J; bases not matched to a gene: 10. DNA for the CDR3: TGTGCCAGCTCACGGATCGGGACTAGCGGGAGTCGCACCTACGAGCAGTACTTC. This encodes CASSRIGTSGSRTYEQYF.

Notes on this clonotype: This may be a read error: a much more frequent sequence differs by one nucleotide. This chain connects TRBV9 to TRBJ2-1; TRBD2 matches 12 bases. The CDR3 spans 16 residues. With 1 base clipped from V and 3 bases from J, the junction kept 2 bases outside the gene matches. Germline V gene lookup returns CDR1 SGDLS and CDR2 YYNGEE. This CDR3 is CASSVTSGRYYNEQFF. CDR3 bases: TGTGCCAGCAGCGTAACTAGCGGGAGGTACTACAATGAGCAGTTCTTC.

This sequence joins TRBV5-1 and TRBJ2-1, with 9 bases aligning to TRBD2. J lost 0 bases, V lost 0 bases, and 7 bases had no gene match. CDR1 SGHRS and CDR2 YFSETQ come from the germline V gene. CDR3 length: 18 amino acids. CDR3 residues: CASSLVGLAFSSYNEQFF. CDR3 DNA: TGCGCCAGCAGCTTGGTTGGACTAGCGTTTAGCTCCTACAATGAGCAGTTCTTC.

V gene TRBV27 combines with J gene TRBJ2-3; D gene uncertain. Trimming left V 4 bases short and J 1 base short, with 9 bases between. Germline loops: CDR1 MNHEY, CDR2 SMNVEV (reference sequence). The CDR3 is made up of 14 amino acids. CDR3 residues: CASSYSTGTDTQYF. In nucleotides, the CDR3 is TGTGCCAGCAGTTACTCGACGGGCACAGATACGCAGTATTTT.

V usage is TRBV5-1 and J usage is TRBJ1-4; D is uncertain. CDR1 is SGHRS and CDR2 is YFSETQ in the germline V gene. CDR3 length equals 15 residues. Trimming pared 4 bases from V and 0 bases from J, leaving 10 bases between. The CDR3 DNA reads TGCGCCAGCAGCCCAACAGATGCAACTAATGAAAAACTGTTTTTT. As protein: CASSPTDATNEKLFF.